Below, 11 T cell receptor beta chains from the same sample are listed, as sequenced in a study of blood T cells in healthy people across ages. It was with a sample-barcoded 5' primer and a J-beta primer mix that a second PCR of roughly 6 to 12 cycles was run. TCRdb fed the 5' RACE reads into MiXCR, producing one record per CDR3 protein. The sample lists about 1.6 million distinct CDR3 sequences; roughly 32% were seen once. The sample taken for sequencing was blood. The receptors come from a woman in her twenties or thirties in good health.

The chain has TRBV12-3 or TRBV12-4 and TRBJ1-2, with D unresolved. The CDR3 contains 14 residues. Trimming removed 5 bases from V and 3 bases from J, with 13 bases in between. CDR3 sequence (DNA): TGTGCCAGCAGTAGCAGAGCCGAATACTATGGCTACACCTTC. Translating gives CASSSRAEYYGYTF.

CDR3 residues: CASSLDNSGGGRFYNEQFF. CDR3 in DNA: TGTGCCAGCAGCTTAGATAATAGCGGTGGGGGTCGGTTCTACAATGAGCAGTTCTTC. The V and J genes are TRBV7-9 and TRBJ2-1; D possibly corresponds to TRBD2 (6 bases). V was cut by 1 base and J by 3 bases, with 22 bases left in between. Germline-derived CDR1 and CDR2 are SEHNR and FQNEAQ (reference sequence). The CDR3 contains 19 residues.

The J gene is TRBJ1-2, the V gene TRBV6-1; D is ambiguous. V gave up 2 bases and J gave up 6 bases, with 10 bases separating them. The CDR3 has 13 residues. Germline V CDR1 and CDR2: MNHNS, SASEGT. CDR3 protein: CASSESPGNGYTF. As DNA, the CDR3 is TGTGCCAGCAGTGAAAGTCCCGGCAATGGCTACACCTTC.

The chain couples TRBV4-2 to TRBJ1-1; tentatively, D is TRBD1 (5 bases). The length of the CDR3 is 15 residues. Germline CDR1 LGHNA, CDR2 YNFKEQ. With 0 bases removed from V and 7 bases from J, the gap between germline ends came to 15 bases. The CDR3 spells CASSQESFRDGEAFF. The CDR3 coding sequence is TGTGCCAGCAGCCAAGAATCGTTCCGGGACGGTGAAGCTTTCTTT.

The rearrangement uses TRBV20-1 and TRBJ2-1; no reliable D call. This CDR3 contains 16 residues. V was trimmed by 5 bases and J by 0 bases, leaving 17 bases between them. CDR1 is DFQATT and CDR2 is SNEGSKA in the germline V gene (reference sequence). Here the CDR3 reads CSALNRASSSYNEQFF. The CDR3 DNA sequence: TGCAGTGCTTTGAATAGGGCTTCGAGCTCCTACAATGAGCAGTTCTTC.

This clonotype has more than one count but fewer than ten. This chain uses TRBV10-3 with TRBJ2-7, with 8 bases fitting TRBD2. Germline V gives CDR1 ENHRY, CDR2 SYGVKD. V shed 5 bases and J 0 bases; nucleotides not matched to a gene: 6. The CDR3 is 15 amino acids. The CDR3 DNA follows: TGTGCCATCAGTCGAGCGGGAGAGGGCTCCTACGAGCAGTACTTC. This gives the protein CAISRAGEGSYEQYF.

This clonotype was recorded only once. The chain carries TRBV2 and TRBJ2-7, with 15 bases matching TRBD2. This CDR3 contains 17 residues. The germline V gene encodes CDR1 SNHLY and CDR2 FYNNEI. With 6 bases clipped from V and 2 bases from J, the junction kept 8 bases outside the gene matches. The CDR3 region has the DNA TGTGCCAGCAGGAGCCCCGGGACTAGCGGGGGGCCCTACGAGCAGTACTTC. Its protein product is CASRSPGTSGGPYEQYF.

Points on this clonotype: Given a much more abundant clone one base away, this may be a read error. The CDR3 protein is CSESAGGQSTDTQYF. In DNA, the CDR3 is TGCAGCGAGTCCGCAGGGGGGCAAAGCACAGATACGCAGTATTTT. V and J are TRBV29-1 and TRBJ2-3; D is possibly TRBD1 (7 bases). Germline V gene sequence: CDR1 SQVTM, CDR2 ANQGSEA. This CDR3 contains 15 residues. The germline V and J ends were trimmed by 7 bases and 0 bases, with 17 bases remaining between them.

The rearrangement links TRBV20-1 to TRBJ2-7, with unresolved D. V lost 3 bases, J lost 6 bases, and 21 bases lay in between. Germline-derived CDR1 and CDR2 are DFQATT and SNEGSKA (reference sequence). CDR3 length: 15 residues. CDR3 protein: CSASEHSAFSGEQYF. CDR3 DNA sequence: TGCAGTGCTAGCGAGCACTCCGCCTTCAGTGGCGAGCAGTACTTC.

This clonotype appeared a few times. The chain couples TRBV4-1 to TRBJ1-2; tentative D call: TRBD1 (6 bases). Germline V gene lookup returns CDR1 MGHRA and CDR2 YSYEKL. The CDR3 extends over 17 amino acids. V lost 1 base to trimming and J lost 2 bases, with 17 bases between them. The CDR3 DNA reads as TGCGCCAGCAGCCAAGGAATCTTCGGGGGCTTGAACTATGGCTACACCTTC. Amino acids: CASSQGIFGGLNYGYTF.

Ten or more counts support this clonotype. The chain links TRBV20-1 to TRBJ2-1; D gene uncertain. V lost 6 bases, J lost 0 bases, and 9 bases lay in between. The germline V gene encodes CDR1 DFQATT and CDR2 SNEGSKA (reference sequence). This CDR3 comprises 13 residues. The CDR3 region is CSANTPSYNEQFF. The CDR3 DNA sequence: TGCAGTGCCAACACCCCCTCCTACAATGAGCAGTTCTTC.